These 22 T cell receptor beta chains share one sample of origin, sequenced in a study of T cell repertoires in cytomegalovirus infection (dated by TCRdb to between 2018 and 2021). Instrument used: Illumina HiSeq 1500. TCRdb reprocessing: public reads trimmed at Q25 with fastp, clones called with MiXCR, in-frame beta chains kept. Each entry merges the rows of one CDR3 protein and shows their most common DNA and genes. The sample table lists tens of thousands of distinct CDR3 sequences, 15% to 25% of them with a count of one. The ten largest account for less than 70% of the sample. These receptors have no identified antigens. Sample treatment or condition, as interpreted from the label and publication: in vitro stimulation with specific CMV peptide epitopes to enrich CMV-specific T cells. The sample was CD8+ T cells from cultured PBMCs, taken from culture after CMV antigen stimulation. The receptor source for this set is a human donor in good health (CMV status not recorded). Some clones in this sample may be carry-over from other donors' samples.

J is TRBJ2-3 and V is TRBV4-1; TRBD2 is a possible D gene (5 bases). Germline-derived CDR1 and CDR2 are MGHRA and YSYEKL. With 4 bases removed from V and 2 bases from J, the gap between germline ends came to 19 bases. This CDR3 has 17 amino acids. CDR3 amino acids: CASSPASSGGSTDTQYF. CDR3 DNA: TGCGCCAGCAGCCCCGCTTCAAGCGGCGGGTCCACAGATACGCAGTATTTT.

The rearrangement joins TRBV6-2 or TRBV6-3 to TRBJ2-6, with D unclear. From germline, CDR1 is MNHEY and CDR2 SVGEGT. The CDR3 sequence is 15 residues long. V gave up 8 bases and J gave up 1 base, with 12 bases separating them. The CDR3 sequence is CASVEGVSGANVLTF. As DNA, the CDR3 is TGTGCCAGCGTAGAAGGAGTATCTGGGGCCAACGTCCTGACTTTC.

The rearrangement uses TRBV5-6 and TRBJ2-2, with no clear D. The CDR3 runs 11 residues. V dropped 1 base and J dropped 6 bases, with 1 base sitting between them. The germline V gene has CDR1 SGHDT and CDR2 YYEEEE. The DNA for the CDR3 is TGTGCCAGCAGCTTGTCCGGGGAGCTGTTTTTT. This sequence encodes CASSLSGELFF.

This clonotype was seen only a few times. The chain links TRBV20-1 to TRBJ2-3; D is possibly TRBD2 (5 bases). With 5 bases removed from V and 3 bases from J, the gap between germline ends came to 9 bases. In germline, CDR1 is DFQATT, CDR2 SNEGSKA (reference sequence). The CDR3 runs 12 residues. The chain's CDR3 is CSASRRTDTQYF. In DNA, the CDR3 is TGCAGTGCTTCCAGGAGGACAGATACGCAGTATTTT.

This rearrangement joins TRBV10-3 to TRBJ2-5; D is possibly TRBD2 (5 bases). V was cut by 0 bases and J by 3 bases, with 14 bases left in between. From germline, CDR1 is ENHRY and CDR2 SYGVKD. The CDR3 covers 16 residues. CDR3 protein: CAISESGGWEKETQYF. CDR3 nucleotides: TGTGCCATCAGTGAGTCAGGTGGATGGGAGAAAGAGACCCAGTACTTC.

The sample holds many counts of this clonotype. The chain's CDR3 is CASGRGLAGAQETQYF. The CDR3 nucleotides read TGTGCTAGTGGTCGGGGACTAGCGGGAGCACAAGAGACCCAGTACTTC. This chain links TRBV12-5 with TRBJ2-5; 14 bases match TRBD2. Trimming at V came to 5 bases and at J to 2 bases, leaving 4 bases not matched to a gene. CDR1 is LGHNT and CDR2 is FRNRAP in the germline V gene. The CDR3 contains 16 residues.

This clonotype was seen only a few times. The V gene is TRBV3-1, the J gene TRBJ2-6; D remains ambiguous. Germline CDR1 and CDR2: LGHDT and YNNKEL (reference sequence). The CDR3 is 15 amino acids. V was trimmed by 1 base and J by 3 bases, leaving 7 bases between them. CDR3 loop: CASSQGLGGANVLTF. The CDR3, as DNA: TGTGCCAGCAGCCAAGGGCTAGGTGGGGCCAACGTCCTGACTTTC.

This clonotype showed up just a few times. The chain joins TRBV2 to TRBJ2-2, with TRBD2 matching over 7 bases. The CDR3 extends over 17 amino acids. Unmatched junction bases numbered 10, after V lost 5 bases and J lost 1 base. CDR1 and CDR2 from the germline V gene are SNHLY and FYNNEI. The CDR3 reads CASSLPGLAVNTGELFF. Written as DNA, the CDR3 is TGTGCCAGCAGTTTACCCGGGCTAGCGGTGAACACCGGGGAGCTGTTTTTT.

This clonotype was seen a handful of times. This chain connects TRBV12-5 to TRBJ2-2, with TRBD1 as a possible D gene (5 bases). Germline CDR1 is LGHNT and CDR2 is FRNRAP. The CDR3 loop spans 12 amino acids. V shed 10 bases and J shed 10 bases, with 16 bases lying between them. CDR3 sequence reads: CATRAGFEELFF. CDR3 bases: TGTGCTACCCGGGCAGGGTTCGAGGAGCTGTTTTTT.

This clonotype was seen a few times. The J gene is TRBJ2-7, the V gene TRBV19; possibly TRBD1 for D (5 bases). From germline, CDR1 is LNHDA and CDR2 SQIVND (reference sequence). Trimming took off 5 bases at V and 2 bases at J, with 13 bases between the two ends. The length of the CDR3 is 14 residues. The DNA for the CDR3 is TGTGCCAGTAGTGCCCGACAGCTTCCCTACGAGCAGTACTTC. It translates to CASSARQLPYEQYF. Full variable domain (missing parts from reference TRBV19 and TRBJ2-7): DGGITQSPKYLFRKEGQNVTLSCEQNLNHDAMYWYRQDPGQGLRLIYYSQIVNDFQKGDIAEGYSVSREKKESFPLTVTSAQKNPTAFYLCASSARQLPYEQYFGPGTRLTVT.

This clonotype was found many times. The chain has TRBV28 and TRBJ2-7; D unclear. The CDR3 extends over 14 amino acids. With 5 bases removed from V and 2 bases from J, the gap between germline ends came to 13 bases. Per germline, CDR1 MDHEN and CDR2 SYDVKM. As DNA, the CDR3 is TGTGCCAGCAGTCCACCGGGCCCAACCTACGAGCAGTACTTC. Translation: CASSPPGPTYEQYF.

This clonotype was seen a few times. A read error may produce the germline difference seen at one junction end. V usage is TRBV7-9 and J usage is TRBJ1-1; no reliable D call. The CDR3 runs to 13 residues. Germline V gives CDR1 SEHNR, CDR2 FQNEAQ (reference sequence). The CDR3 DNA is TGCGCCTCATTGGGCAGGATGAACACTGAAGCTTTCTTT. It is translated as CASLGRMNTEAFF.

This chain uses TRBV6-2 or TRBV6-3 with TRBJ2-3, with D possibly matching TRBD1 (5 bases). This CDR3 contains 14 residues. Germline CDR1 and CDR2: MNHEY and SVGEGT. V was trimmed by 7 bases and J by 2 bases, leaving 13 bases between them. CDR3 protein: CASTTREYTDTQYF. In nucleotides, the CDR3 is TGTGCCAGCACCACCAGGGAATACACAGATACGCAGTATTTT.

This CDR3 is CASSQVGQRNTGELFF. Here the CDR3 DNA reads TGTGCCAGCAGCCAAGTAGGGCAACGAAACACCGGGGAGCTGTTTTTT. V gene TRBV4-2 combines with J gene TRBJ2-2; no reliable D call. Trimming took 1 base from V and 2 from J, leaving 11 bases between them. This CDR3 spans 16 amino acids. From germline, CDR1 is LGHNA and CDR2 YNFKEQ.

This chain joins TRBV15 and TRBJ1-1; 7 bases are shared with TRBD1. Trimming took 3 bases from V and 1 from J; bases not matched to a gene: 2. CDR1 is LNHNV, CDR2 YYDKDF, per germline (reference sequence). CDR3 length: 14 residues. In DNA, the CDR3 is TGTGCCACCAGCAGCACAGGGGCGAACACTGAAGCTTTCTTT. Amino acids: CATSSTGANTEAFF.

As to this clonotype: This may be a read error, as it is one base from a much larger clone. The rearrangement joins TRBV28 to TRBJ1-2, with 9 bases matching TRBD1. The CDR3 is 13 residues long. Germline V gives CDR1 MDHEN, CDR2 SYDVKM. J lost 11 bases, V lost 8 bases, and 12 bases had no gene match. The CDR3 coding sequence is TGTGCCAGCCCCTTCCGGGACAGGGCCGGGTACACCTTC. Its translation is CASPFRDRAGYTF.

This clonotype was seen a few times. The chain has TRBV12-5 and TRBJ2-1, with D perhaps TRBD2 (6 bases). V was trimmed by 7 bases and J by 10 bases, leaving 17 bases between them. Germline loops: CDR1 LGHNT, CDR2 FRNRAP. The CDR3 totals 13 residues. The CDR3: CASALTSTREQFF. The CDR3 region has the DNA TGTGCTAGTGCCCTGACTAGTACAAGAGAGCAGTTCTTC.

V gene TRBV19 combines with J gene TRBJ2-3; TRBD2 matches at 9 bases. Per germline, CDR1 LNHDA and CDR2 SQIVND (reference sequence). This CDR3 is built from 16 residues. With 3 bases clipped from V and 5 bases from J, the junction kept 9 bases outside the gene matches. The chain's CDR3 is CASSMETVAGVDTQYF. The CDR3 coding sequence is TGTGCCAGTAGTATGGAGACAGTAGCGGGAGTAGATACGCAGTATTTT.

The rearrangement joins TRBV11-2 to TRBJ1-1; D call uncertain. V lost 4 bases to trimming and J lost 5 bases, with 11 bases between them. The CDR3 sequence is 13 residues long. Germline CDR1 is SGHAT and CDR2 is FQNNGV. In DNA form, the CDR3 reads TGTGCCAGCAGCTCACCGGGCGGAACTGAAGCTTTCTTT. Translating it yields CASSSPGGTEAFF. The full variable domain, rest sourced from reference TRBV11-2 and TRBJ1-1, is EAGVAQSPRYKIIEKRQSVAFWCNPISGHATLYWYQQILGQGPKLLIQFQNNGVVDDSQLPKDRFSAERLKGVDSTLKIQPAKLEDSAVYLCASSSPGGTEAFFGQGTRLTVV.

The table lists this clonotype with many counts. The J gene is TRBJ2-1, the V gene TRBV12-3 or TRBV12-4; no firm D call. The ends were cut back, 3 bases at V and 6 bases at J, with 3 bases in the middle. CDR3 length equals 11 residues. CDR3 in amino acids: CASSFFNEQFF. CDR3 sequence (DNA): TGTGCCAGCAGTTTTTTCAATGAGCAGTTCTTC.

The chain employs TRBV11-3 and TRBJ2-1; perhaps TRBD2 as D (5 bases). From germline, CDR1 is SGHNT and CDR2 YENEEA. Between the trimmed V and J ends, which lost 6 bases and 5 bases, there was a span of 8 bases. This CDR3 is built from 12 residues. The CDR3 sequence: CASSGLNNEQFF. The CDR3 DNA follows: TGTGCCAGCAGTGGACTGAACAATGAGCAGTTCTTC.

The rearrangement uses TRBV18 and TRBJ2-3, with D uncertain. The germline V and J ends were trimmed by 3 bases and 2 bases, with 9 bases remaining between them. This CDR3 has 14 amino acids. Per germline, CDR1 KGHSH and CDR2 LQKENI. CDR3 amino acids: CASSPPSITDTQYF. The DNA for the CDR3 is TGTGCCAGCTCACCCCCGTCGATCACAGATACGCAGTATTTT.